The 9 T cell receptor beta chains listed next were all sequenced from one sample in a study of T-cell memory formation after mild COVID-19. TCRdb fed the 5' RACE reads into MiXCR, producing one record per CDR3 protein. The sample lists roughly 150,000 distinct CDR3 sequences; roughly 14% were seen once. The sequencing input was PBMCs or a T cell subset sorted from them (not recorded which). These receptors all stem from an adult woman who had mild COVID-19 (a few samples of this study predate the infection). Cell type and time point are not known.

This clonotype was counted a few times. The V gene is TRBV21-1, the J gene TRBJ2-1; the table's D call of TRBD2 was not tested on the DNA. TRBV21-1 is designated a pseudogene. The CDR3 is 23 residues long. CDR3 DNA: TGTGCCAGCAGCAATCTGGGCGATCCTCCGGGACTAAGAGTACAGGCCTCCTACAATGAGCAGTTCTTC. Translating gives CASSNLGDPPGLRVQASYNEQFF.

This clonotype has a handful of counts. The V gene is TRBV30, the J gene TRBJ2-2; tentatively, D is TRBD2 (6 bases). The CDR3 runs to 13 residues. V was pared by 3 bases and J by 1 base, with 6 bases between. Per germline, CDR1 GTSNPN and CDR2 SVGIG (reference sequence). For the CDR3, the DNA is TGTGCCTGGAGCGGGGGGAACACCGGGGAGCTGTTTTTT. Translated: CAWSGGNTGELFF. Complete variable domain (other parts from reference TRBV30 and TRBJ2-2): SQTIHQWPATLVQPVGSPLSLECTVEGTSNPNLYWYRQAAGRGLQLLFYSVGIGQISSEVPQNLSASRPQDRQFILSSKKLLLSDSGFYLCAWSGGNTGELFFGEGSRLTVL.

This chain joins TRBV4-2 and TRBJ1-1; D may be TRBD1 (5 bases). V lost 0 bases to trimming and J lost 6 bases, with 14 bases between them. The CDR3 loop spans 15 amino acids. The germline CDR1 and CDR2 sequences are LGHNA and YNFKEQ. The CDR3 region is CASSQERTVGAEAFF. The CDR3 region has the DNA TGTGCCAGCAGCCAAGAACGGACGGTAGGGGCTGAAGCTTTCTTT.

This clonotype was detected only a few times. The V and J genes are TRBV12-3 or TRBV12-4 and TRBJ1-1, with 9 nucleotides matching TRBD1. After removal of 1 base from V and 1 base from J, the junction contained 1 base not matched to a gene. The CDR3 has 15 residues. CDR3 residues: CASSLGTGANTEAFF. CDR3 bases: TGTGCCAGCAGTTTAGGGACAGGGGCGAACACTGAAGCTTTCTTT.

There are a few counts of this clonotype. The rearrangement joins TRBV5-6 to TRBJ2-1, with TRBD1 matching over 8 bases. Germline V CDR1 and CDR2: SGHDT, YYEEEE. The trim removed 3 bases at V and 8 bases at J, leaving 7 bases unmatched. This CDR3 has 14 residues. The CDR3: CASSYTDRGDEQFF. CDR3 coding DNA: TGTGCCAGCAGCTATACCGACAGGGGCGATGAGCAGTTCTTC.

This chain joins TRBV7-8 and TRBJ2-1; TRBD2 aligns across 8 bases. V lost 3 bases to trimming and J lost 3 bases; unmatched junction nucleotides: 10. CDR1 SGHVS and CDR2 FQNEAQ come from the germline V gene. The CDR3 consists of 17 residues. This CDR3 is CASSFYSGSGSYNEQFF. CDR3 coding DNA: TGTGCCAGCAGCTTTTACTCAGGGAGCGGGAGCTACAATGAGCAGTTCTTC.

There are a few counts of this clonotype. The rearrangement joins TRBV9 to TRBJ2-2, with TRBD1 matching 7 bases. The CDR3 has 15 amino acids. Germline V gives CDR1 SGDLS, CDR2 YYNGEE. V lost 0 bases to trimming and J lost 3 bases; unmatched junction nucleotides: 2. CDR3 DNA: TGTGCCAGCAGCGTAGGGCAGGGGGACACCGGGGAGCTGTTTTTT. Amino acid sequence: CASSVGQGDTGELFF.

This clonotype was seen a few times. V usage is TRBV7-9 and J usage is TRBJ2-1; TRBD2 matches 12 bases. The germline CDR1 and CDR2 sequences are SEHNR and FQNEAQ (reference sequence). This CDR3 is 17 amino acids long. V was clipped by 4 bases and J by 8 bases; unmatched bases: 12. The CDR3 region has the DNA TGTGCCAGCAGCTCCACCTGGGGACTAGCGGGTTTAGATGAGCAGTTCTTC. It is translated as CASSSTWGLAGLDEQFF.

The rearrangement links TRBV7-9 to TRBJ1-2; D is possibly TRBD1 (5 bases). Trimming pared 1 base from V and 4 bases from J, leaving 13 bases between. This CDR3 is 15 amino acids long. Germline V gene sequence: CDR1 SEHNR, CDR2 FQNEAQ (reference sequence). CDR3 sequence: CASSLVTELFYGYTF. CDR3 bases: TGTGCCAGCAGCTTAGTGACAGAACTTTTCTATGGCTACACCTTC.